The present entry profiles one T cell receptor (beta chain) with its context. Its antigen has not been determined. No base-level quality is on record; no much larger clone is a single base apart. What the time point label conveys for this sample: recipient sample about 28 days before transplant, after cytoreduction. Blood from recipients was drawn roughly 28 days before transplant, then again at days 30, 100 and 180 after transplant. Nuclei Lysis Solution was used to extract genomic DNA from fresh or cryopreserved unfractionated peripheral blood mononuclear cells. With the immunoSEQ assay, which is a bias-controlled multiplex PCR relying on V- and J-specific primers, TCR beta CDR3 regions were amplified from genomic DNA. In a second PCR step, a proprietary barcode and Illumina adapter sequences were attached to the CDR3 amplicons. CDR3 libraries were sequenced on an Illumina MiSeq instrument. Under the source paper's analysis protocol: immunoSEQ Analyzer 3.0 was used for export and quality control, with R Bioconductor and Immunarch used for downstream analyses. Only productive rearrangements in the normalized downsampled data set were used to calculate repertoire metrics. In the normalized cohort, clonotypes with more than 5 templates were defined as pathologically expanded. Repertoire diversity was measured with the Inverse Simpson Index. The non-normalized data set was used for CMV-specificity analyses so that all clonotypes could be captured. TCRdb took over this immuneACCESS table, retaining in-frame rearrangements with V and J assigned. Such tables are incomplete; in checked studies, under half of the missing clones stem from an unresolved V gene, and the remainder is unexplained. For V, J and clone size, that table is used; D and trimming come from the DNA. Here the sample has approximately 30,000 clones; 82% occur a single time. Around 1.8% of the sample comes from the top ten.

This entry comes from a study of T cell clonotyping in hematopoietic cell transplantation (dated by TCRdb to the early 2020s). With regard to the full study: Recipient samples taken before transplant were obtained following cytoreduction. A total of under 150 blood samples were gathered in the study from roughly 40 consecutive transplant recipients along with their related donors. Patients were recruited between September 2015 and 2017 and followed until late 2020 or death.

Study-wide conclusions, independent of this receptor: Inverse Simpson Index values from donors and from recipients before transplant predicted broader TCR repertoire diversity after transplant. Recipient repertoires showed only a small fraction of overlap with donor repertoires, and over 95% appeared de novo at the given depth. A decrease in recipient TCR diversity was observed after transplant, and a progressive increase in pathologically expanded clonotypes was seen from day 30 to day 180. The sample size was limited, and because cells were not sorted, the contributions of CD4 and CD8 repertoires could not be separated.

CDR1 and CDR2 (SGHAT, FQNNGV) derive from the germline V gene. CDR3 length: 15 amino acids, cysteine to phenylalanine. The read is trimmed to its CDR3 DNA, 45 bases read in frame from base 1. V and J lose 0 bases and 5 bases, and a span of 13 bases separates them. The sequence joins TRBV11-2 to TRBJ1-2; the D gene lacks a confident call. Here the sequenced sample was peripheral blood mononuclear cells, taken before stem cell transplant. This receptor was identified in a man aged 35-49 years with acute myeloid leukemia. Some clones in this sample may be carry-over from other donors' samples. The nucleotide sequence reads as follows: TGTGCCAGCAGCTTAGAGGGAGGAGGTCGATATGGCTACACCTTC. This is translated as CASSLEGGGRYGYTF.